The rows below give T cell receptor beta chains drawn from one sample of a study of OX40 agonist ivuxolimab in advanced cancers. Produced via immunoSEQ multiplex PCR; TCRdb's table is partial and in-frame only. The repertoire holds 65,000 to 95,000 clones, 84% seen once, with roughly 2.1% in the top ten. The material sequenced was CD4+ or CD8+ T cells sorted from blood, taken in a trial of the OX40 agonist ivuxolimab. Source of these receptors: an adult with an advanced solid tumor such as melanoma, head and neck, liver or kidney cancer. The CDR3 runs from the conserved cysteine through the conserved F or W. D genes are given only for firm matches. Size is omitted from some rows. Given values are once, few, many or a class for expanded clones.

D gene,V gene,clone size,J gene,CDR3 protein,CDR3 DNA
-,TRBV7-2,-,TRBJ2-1,CASSSSWGLYNEQFF,TGTGCCAGCAGCTCCAGTTGGGGGCTCTACAATGAGCAGTTCTTC
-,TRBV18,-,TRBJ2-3,CASSLNLGTDTQYF,TGTGCCAGCTCACTAAACCTTGGGACAGATACGCAGTATTTT
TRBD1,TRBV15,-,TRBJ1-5,CATSRGGQGDQPQHF,TGTGCCACCAGCAGAGGAGGGCAGGGGGATCAGCCCCAGCATTTT
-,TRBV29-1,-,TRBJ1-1,CSVYGTPLTAFF,TGCAGCGTTTATGGGACGCCCCTGACAGCTTTCTTT
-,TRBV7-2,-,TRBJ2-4,CASSLWTNKNIQYF,TGTGCCAGCAGCTTATGGACAAACAAAAACATTCAGTACTTC
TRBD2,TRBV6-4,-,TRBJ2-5,CASSEVGTSRKTQYF,TGTGCCAGCAGTGAAGTTGGGACTAGCCGGAAGACCCAGTACTTC
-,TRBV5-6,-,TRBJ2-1,CASSIYNEQFF,TGTGCCAGCAGCATTTACAATGAGCAGTTCTTC
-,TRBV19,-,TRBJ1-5,CASRDSHNRNQPQHF,TGTGCCAGTAGGGACTCCCACAACCGAAATCAGCCCCAGCATTTT
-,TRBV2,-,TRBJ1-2,CASSEMGGYLSGYTF,TGTGCCAGCAGTGAAATGGGGGGCTATCTATCTGGCTACACCTTC
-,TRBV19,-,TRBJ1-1,CASSIGLVNTEAFF,TGTGCCAGTAGTATCGGGTTGGTGAACACTGAAGCTTTCTTT
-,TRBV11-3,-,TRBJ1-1,CASSSPPEAFF,TGTGCCAGCAGCTCGCCCCCTGAAGCTTTCTTT
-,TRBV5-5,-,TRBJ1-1,CASTLGQGQGYTEAFF,TGTGCCAGCACCTTGGGGCAGGGCCAGGGGTACACTGAAGCTTTCTTT
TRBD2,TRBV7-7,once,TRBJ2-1,CASSQTSGRASEQFF,TGTGCCAGCAGCCAAACTAGCGGGAGGGCCAGTGAGCAGTTCTTC
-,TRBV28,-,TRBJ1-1,CASSLGEEYTEAFF,TGTGCCAGCAGTTTGGGGGAGGAGTACACTGAAGCTTTCTTT
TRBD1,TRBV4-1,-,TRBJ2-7,CASSLGQGAYEQYF,TGCGCCAGCAGCCTGGGACAGGGTGCCTACGAGCAGTACTTC
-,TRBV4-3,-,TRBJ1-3,CASSQKGSTLSGNTIYF,TGCGCCAGCAGCCAAAAAGGATCCACCCTCTCTGGAAACACCATATATTTT
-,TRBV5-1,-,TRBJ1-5,CASSLDSNQPQHF,TGCGCCAGCAGCTTGGATAGCAATCAGCCCCAGCATTTT
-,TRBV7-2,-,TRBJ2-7,CASSFGNPYEQYF,TGTGCCAGCAGCTTTGGGAATCCCTACGAGCAGTACTTC
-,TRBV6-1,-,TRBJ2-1,CASKGVAEGEQFF,TGTGCCAGCAAGGGGGTAGCAGAGGGCGAGCAGTTCTTC
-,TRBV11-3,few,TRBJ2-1,CASSHTIRGTSSYNEQFF,TGTGCCAGCAGCCATACAATCAGGGGCACGAGCTCCTACAATGAGCAGTTCTTC
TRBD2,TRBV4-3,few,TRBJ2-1,CASSRKGSGENAEQFF,TGCGCCAGCAGCCGAAAGGGTAGCGGGGAGAACGCTGAGCAGTTCTTC
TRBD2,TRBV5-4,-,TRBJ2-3,CASSPGLAGVTTDTQYF,TGTGCCAGCAGCCCGGGACTAGCGGGGGTAACCACAGATACGCAGTATTTT
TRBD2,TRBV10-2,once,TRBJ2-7,CASSGSGTSGAYEQYF,TGCGCCAGCAGTGGGTCTGGGACTAGCGGCGCCTACGAGCAGTACTTC
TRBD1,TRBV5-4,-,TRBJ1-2,CASSRGQGRDGYTF,TGTGCCAGCAGCCGGGGACAGGGGAGGGACGGCTACACCTTC
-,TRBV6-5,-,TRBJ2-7,CASSYSHRREQYF,TGTGCCAGCAGTTACTCCCACAGACGCGAGCAGTACTTC
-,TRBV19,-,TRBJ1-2,CASTAGSYGYTF,TGTGCCAGTACCGCAGGTAGCTATGGCTACACCTTC
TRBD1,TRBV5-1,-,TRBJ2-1,CASSFLTGGGNEQFF,TGCGCCAGCAGCTTCTTGACAGGGGGAGGCAATGAGCAGTTCTTC
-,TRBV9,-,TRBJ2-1,CASSVDTGRYNEQFF,TGTGCCAGCAGCGTAGACACAGGGAGGTACAATGAGCAGTTCTTC
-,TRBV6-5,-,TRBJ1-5,CASTLSPGSNQPQHF,TGTGCCAGCACCCTCTCTCCGGGGAGCAATCAGCCCCAGCATTTT
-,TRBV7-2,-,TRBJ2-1,CASSLKGGAGYNEQFF,TGTGCCAGCAGCTTAAAGGGCGGGGCGGGTTACAATGAGCAGTTCTTC
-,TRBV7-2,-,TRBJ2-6,CASTRQTTVSGANVLTF,TGTGCCAGCACCCGCCAAACGACGGTATCTGGGGCCAACGTCCTGACTTTC
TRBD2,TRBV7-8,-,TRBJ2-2,CASRALAGGPSGELFF,TGTGCCAGCCGCGCCCTAGCGGGAGGGCCCTCCGGGGAGCTGTTTTTT
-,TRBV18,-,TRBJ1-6,CASSLGPPSSYNSPLHF,TGTGCCAGCTCTCTGGGACCGCCTAGCTCCTATAATTCACCCCTCCACTTT
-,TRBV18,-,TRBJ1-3,CASSHSTGPSGNTIYF,TGTGCCAGCTCCCACAGCACAGGCCCCTCTGGAAACACCATATATTTT
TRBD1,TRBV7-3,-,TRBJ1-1,CASSFARDSEAFF,TGTGCCAGCAGCTTCGCGCGGGACAGTGAAGCTTTCTTT
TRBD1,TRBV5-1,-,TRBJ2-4,CASSWGQGNIQYF,TGCGCCAGCAGCTGGGGACAGGGAAACATTCAGTACTTC
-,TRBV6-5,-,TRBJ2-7,CASSTRSRVNEQYF,TGTGCCAGCAGTACCCGTAGCAGGGTCAACGAGCAGTACTTC
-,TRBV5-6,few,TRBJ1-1,CASSWRAGREAFF,TGTGCCAGCAGCTGGAGGGCGGGACGTGAGGCTTTCTTT
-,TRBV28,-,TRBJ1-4,CASSSPGQNSEKLFF,TGTGCCAGCAGTTCCCCCGGACAGAACTCTGAAAAACTGTTTTTT
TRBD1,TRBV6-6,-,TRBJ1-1,CATRTGEATEAFF,TGTGCCACCAGAACAGGGGAAGCCACTGAAGCTTTCTTT
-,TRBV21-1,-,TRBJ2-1,CASRLTGTSGINKEQFF,TGTGCCAGCAGACTCACCGGGACTAGCGGTATAAATAAGGAGCAGTTCTTC
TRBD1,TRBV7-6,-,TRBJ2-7,CASSLAGTGVQEQYF,TGTGCCAGCAGCTTAGCAGGGACAGGGGTGCAGGAGCAGTACTTC
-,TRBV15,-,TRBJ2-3,CATSRDQDTQYF,TGTGCCACCAGCAGAGATCAAGATACGCAGTATTTT
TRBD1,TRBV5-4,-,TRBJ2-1,CASSLGTGAYNEQFF,TGTGCCAGCAGCTTGGGGACAGGCGCCTACAATGAGCAGTTCTTC